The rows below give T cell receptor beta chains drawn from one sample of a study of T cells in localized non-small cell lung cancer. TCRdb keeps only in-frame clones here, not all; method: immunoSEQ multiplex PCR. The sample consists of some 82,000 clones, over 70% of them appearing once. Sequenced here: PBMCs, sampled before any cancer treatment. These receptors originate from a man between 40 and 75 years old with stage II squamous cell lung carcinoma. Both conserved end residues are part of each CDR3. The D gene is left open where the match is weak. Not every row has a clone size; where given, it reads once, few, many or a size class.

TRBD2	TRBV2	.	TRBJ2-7	CASNSGRATEQYF	TGTGCCTCTAATAGCGGGAGGGCCACCGAGCAGTACTTC
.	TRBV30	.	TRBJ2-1	CACIEGGPEQFF	TGTGCCTGTATCGAGGGGGGGCCCGAGCAGTTCTTC
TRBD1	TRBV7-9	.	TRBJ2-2	CASSPRTGKNTGELFF	TGTGCCAGCAGCCCTCGGACAGGGAAGAACACCGGGGAGCTGTTTTTT
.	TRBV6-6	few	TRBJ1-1	CASSYSTGATEAFF	TGTGCCAGCAGTTACTCGACCGGGGCCACTGAAGCTTTCTTT
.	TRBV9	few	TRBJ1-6	CASSVGGDNSPLHF	TGTGCCAGCAGCGTAGGAGGGGATAATTCACCCCTCCACTTT
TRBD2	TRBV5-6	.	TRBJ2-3	CASSLRTSGGSTQYF	TGTGCCAGCAGCTTGCGGACTAGCGGAGGATCTACGCAGTATTTT
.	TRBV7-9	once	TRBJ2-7	CASSLGQGLDEQYF	TGTGCCAGCAGCTTAGGCCAAGGGTTGGACGAGCAGTACTTC
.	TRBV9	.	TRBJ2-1	CASSVGPGLAEVNEQFF	TGTGCCAGCAGCGTAGGGCCAGGATTAGCGGAGGTCAATGAGCAGTTCTTC
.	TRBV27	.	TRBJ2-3	CASSSQIPSTDTQYF	TGTGCCAGCAGTTCCCAAATCCCTAGCACAGATACGCAGTATTTT
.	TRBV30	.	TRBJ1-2	CAWTGIYGYTF	TGTGCCTGGACAGGGATCTATGGCTACACCTTC
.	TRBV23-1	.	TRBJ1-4	CAPPPATNEKLFF	TGCGCCCCTCCTCCCGCAACTAATGAAAAACTGTTTTTT
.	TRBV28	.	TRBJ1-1	CASELQTEAFF	TGTGCCAGCGAGCTACAGACTGAAGCTTTCTTT
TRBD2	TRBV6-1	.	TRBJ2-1	CASSGQGLAGGALNEQFF	TGTGCCAGCAGTGGGCAGGGACTAGCGGGGGGGGCGCTCAATGAGCAGTTCTTC
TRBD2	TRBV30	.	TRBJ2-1	CASVRASGSREQFF	TGTGCTTCCGTCCGGGCTAGCGGGAGTCGTGAGCAGTTCTTC
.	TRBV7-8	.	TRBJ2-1	CASSLGGQYNEQFF	TGTGCCAGCAGCTTGGGGGGGCAGTACAATGAGCAGTTCTTC
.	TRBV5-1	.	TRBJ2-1	CASSVEYNEQFF	TGCGCCAGCAGCGTGGAATACAATGAGCAGTTCTTC
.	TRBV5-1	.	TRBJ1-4	CASSLRTKATNEKLFF	TGCGCCAGCAGCTTACGGACGAAAGCAACTAATGAAAAACTGTTTTTT
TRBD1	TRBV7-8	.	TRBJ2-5	CASSLLQGTQETQYF	TGTGCCAGCAGCTTGCTACAGGGGACACAAGAGACCCAGTACTTC
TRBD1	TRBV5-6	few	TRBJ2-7	CASSPADRGEQYF	TGTGCCAGCAGCCCCGCCGACAGGGGCGAGCAGTACTTC
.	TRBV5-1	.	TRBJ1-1	CASSLELLSPEAFF	TGCGCCAGCAGCTTGGAACTGCTCAGCCCTGAAGCTTTCTTT
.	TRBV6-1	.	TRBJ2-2	CASSALAGGGFAGELFF	TGTGCCAGCAGTGCCCTCGCGGGTGGGGGGTTTGCCGGGGAGCTGTTTTTT
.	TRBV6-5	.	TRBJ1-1	CASSYGYRAFF	TGTGCCAGCAGTTATGGCTACAGGGCTTTCTTT
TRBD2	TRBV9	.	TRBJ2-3	CASRTSGFPTDTQYF	TGTGCCAGTCGGACTAGCGGGTTCCCCACAGATACGCAGTATTTT
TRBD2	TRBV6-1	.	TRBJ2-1	CASSGTSGRPAEQFF	TGTGCCAGCAGTGGGACTAGCGGGAGACCGGCTGAGCAGTTCTTC
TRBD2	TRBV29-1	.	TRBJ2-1	CSVEKASGGRDNEQFF	TGCAGCGTTGAGAAGGCTAGCGGGGGCAGAGACAATGAGCAGTTCTTC
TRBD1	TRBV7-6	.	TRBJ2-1	CASSSRDRQFF	TGTGCCAGCAGCTCCCGGGACAGACAGTTCTTC
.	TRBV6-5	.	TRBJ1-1	CASSYGGQGNTEAFF	TGTGCCAGCAGTTATGGGGGGCAGGGCAACACTGAAGCTTTCTTT
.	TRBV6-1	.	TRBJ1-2	CASSEEVAGVRGYTF	TGTGCCAGCAGTGAAGAGGTCGCAGGGGTAAGAGGCTACACCTTC
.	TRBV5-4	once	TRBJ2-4	CASTPEAKNIQYF	TGTGCCAGCACCCCGGAGGCCAAAAACATTCAGTACTTC
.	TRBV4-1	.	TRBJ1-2	CASSQGGAGGYTF	TGCGCCAGCAGCCAAGGGGGTGCTGGCGGCTACACCTTC
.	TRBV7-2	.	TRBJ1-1	CASSPLQGKTEAFF	TGTGCCAGCAGCCCACTACAGGGAAAAACTGAAGCTTTCTTT
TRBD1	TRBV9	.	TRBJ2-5	CASSIRDRGLETQYF	TGTGCCAGCAGCATCCGTGACAGGGGGTTAGAGACCCAGTACTTC
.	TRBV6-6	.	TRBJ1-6	CASSSGPYNSPLHF	TGTGCCAGCAGTTCCGGACCGTATAATTCACCCCTCCACTTT
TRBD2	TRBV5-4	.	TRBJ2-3	CASSSGTSVEGDTQYF	TGTGCCAGCAGTTCCGGGACTAGCGTAGAAGGAGATACGCAGTATTTT
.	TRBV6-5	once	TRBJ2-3	CASSYLAPSTDTQYF	TGTGCCAGCAGTTACCTCGCGCCTAGCACAGATACGCAGTATTTT
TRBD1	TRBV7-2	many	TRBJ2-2	CASTPGIQGGENTGELFF	TGTGCCAGCACCCCCGGTATACAGGGGGGAGAGAACACCGGGGAGCTGTTTTTT
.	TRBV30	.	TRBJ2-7	CAWSVGRTYEQYF	TGTGCCTGGAGTGTAGGGCGGACTTACGAGCAGTACTTC
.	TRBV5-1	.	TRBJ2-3	CASKREETGWGTDTQYF	TGCGCCAGCAAAAGGGAGGAGACAGGATGGGGCACAGATACGCAGTATTTT
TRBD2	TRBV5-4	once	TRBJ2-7	CASSLGLAGSYEQYF	TGTGCCAGCAGCTTGGGACTAGCGGGGTCCTACGAGCAGTACTTC
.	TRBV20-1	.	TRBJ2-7	CSARGDYEQYF	TGCAGTGCCCGTGGGGACTACGAGCAGTACTTC
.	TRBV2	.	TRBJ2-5	CASSEGPSQETQYF	TGTGCCAGCAGTGAAGGACCGAGCCAAGAGACCCAGTACTTC
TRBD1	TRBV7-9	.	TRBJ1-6	CASSSGTVGGNSPLHF	TGTGCCAGCAGCTCCGGGACAGTTGGGGGCAATTCACCCCTCCACTTT
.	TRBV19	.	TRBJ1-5	CASSIDEYSNQPQHF	TGTGCCAGTAGTATAGATGAGTATAGCAATCAGCCCCAGCATTTT
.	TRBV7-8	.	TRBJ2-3	CASSLSAKDTQYF	TGTGCCAGCAGCTTAAGCGCGAAAGATACGCAGTATTTT
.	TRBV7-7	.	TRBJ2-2	CASSKGPNTGELFF	TGTGCTAGCAGCAAGGGACCGAACACCGGGGAGCTGTTTTTT
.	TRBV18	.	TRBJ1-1	CASSPPVRASEAFF	TGTGCCAGCTCACCTCCCGTCAGAGCATCTGAAGCTTTCTTT
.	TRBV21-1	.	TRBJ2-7	CASSTRQGRSYEQYF	TGTGCCAGCAGCACCCGACAGGGTCGCTCCTACGAGCAGTACTTC
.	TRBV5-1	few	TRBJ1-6	CASSGGRQNSPLHF	TGCGCCAGCAGCGGGGGACGTCAAAATTCACCCCTCCACTTT